A single T cell receptor beta chain is shown here with its context. This sample was taken from a study of technical replicates of blood from a few donors. Produced via immunoSEQ multiplex PCR; TCRdb's table is partial and in-frame only. The repertoire holds about 83,000 clones, with around 94% as singletons. The source of this sequence is a human donor in good health. The source material was T cells isolated from PBMCs.

The CDR3 DNA reads TGTGCCAGCAGCCTCGGACAGAAATACGAGCAGTACTTC. Protein product: CASSLGQKYEQYF. The chain recombines TRBV5-6 with TRBJ2-7; TRBD1 might be the D (6 bases). The CDR3 is made up of 13 amino acids. The germline V gene encodes CDR1 SGHDT and CDR2 YYEEEE. Deletions cut 4 bases from V and 4 bases from J, with 12 bases between.